This T cell receptor (beta chain) was obtained from a study of technical replicates of blood from several donors (dated by TCRdb to the late 2010s). Library creation used the immunoSEQ multiplex PCR assay. TCRdb re-hosts the immuneACCESS table, in-frame sequences only. Its copies lack some clones; in the studies checked, an unresolved V gene accounts for under half of them, and the cause for the rest is not known. The sample profile shows 95,000 to 100,000 clones; roughly 95% of them were found once. Clones ranked in the top ten supply less than 0.25% of the sample. The junction carries 3 bases between V and J, which are trimmed by 1 base and 3 bases respectively. The germline V gene supplies CDR1 SGHTA and CDR2 FQGNSA. Inclusive of the bounding cysteine and phenylalanine, the CDR3 is 13 residues long. Only CDR3 DNA remains: 39 bases, in frame from the first base. In regard to this clone: This clone's antigen is unknown. No much larger clone is present one base from it, and per-base qualities are unavailable.

Sequenced sample: T cells isolated from PBMCs. The chain joins TRBV7-2 to TRBJ2-2; there is no confident call for the D gene. This clonotype was sampled from a human donor in good health. The DNA reads TGTGCCAGCAGCTTAGTATACACCGGGGAGCTGTTTTTT. The encoded protein is CASSLVYTGELFF.